This is a list of T cell receptor beta chains from one sample in a study of blood T cell repertoires in COVID-19. Produced via immunoSEQ multiplex PCR; TCRdb's table is partial and in-frame only. The table lists around 400,000 clones, over 75% of them singletons. Source material: peripheral blood. The receptors were gathered from a woman aged 55-69 years with COVID-19, enrolled during active disease. Both conserved end residues are part of each CDR3. A D gene is named only where the DNA matches it firmly. Where a row states a size, it is once, few, many or the class of an expanded clone; other rows omit it.

V	size	D	J	CDR3	DNA
TRBV19	.	TRBD1	TRBJ1-1	CASSPWTGDKNTEAFF	TGTGCCAGTAGTCCTTGGACAGGGGATAAGAACACTGAAGCTTTCTTT
TRBV5-1	.	.	TRBJ1-1	CASSRGGNTEAFF	TGCGCCAGCAGCCGAGGGGGGAACACTGAAGCTTTCTTT
TRBV7-3	.	TRBD2	TRBJ2-7	CASSLGLPGLYEQYF	TGTGCCAGCAGCCTGGGACTACCTGGCCTCTACGAGCAGTACTTC
TRBV7-9	.	.	TRBJ1-2	CASSVAGRSYGYTF	TGTGCCAGCAGCGTCGCGGGGAGGAGTTACGGCTACACCTTC
TRBV28	once	.	TRBJ1-4	CASQPGTTNEKLFF	TGTGCCAGCCAACCAGGGACTACTAATGAAAAACTGTTTTTT
TRBV14	once	.	TRBJ1-6	CASSAAAASPLHF	TGTGCCAGCAGCGCGGCGGCTGCTTCACCCCTCCACTTT
TRBV7-2	once	.	TRBJ1-1	CASSLAGAPNTEAFF	TGTGCCAGCAGCTTAGCGGGGGCCCCGAACACTGAAGCTTTCTTT
TRBV18	.	TRBD1	TRBJ1-5	CASSPTLGQGVGNQPQHF	TGTGCCAGCTCACCTACCTTGGGACAGGGGGTCGGCAATCAGCCCCAGCATTTT
TRBV6-5	few	.	TRBJ1-6	CASRGSGGYRSPLHF	TGTGCCAGCAGAGGATCTGGGGGGTATAGGTCACCCCTCCACTTT
TRBV21-1	once	.	TRBJ2-3	CASSSRQGSDTQYF	TGTGCCAGCAGCAGTCGACAGGGTTCGGATACGCAGTATTTT
TRBV6-5	.	.	TRBJ2-7	CASLRTTDYEQYF	TGTGCCAGTCTGCGGACAACAGATTACGAGCAGTACTTC
TRBV7-8	.	.	TRBJ1-1	CASSRDPKGVTEAFF	TGTGCCAGCAGCCGGGACCCCAAGGGGGTCACTGAAGCTTTCTTT
TRBV6-5	.	.	TRBJ2-3	CASSKPAADTQYF	TGTGCCAGCTCAAAACCAGCGGCAGATACGCAGTATTTT
TRBV7-9	once	TRBD2	TRBJ2-2	CAGRGVPISWNTGELFF	TGTGCCGGGCGGGGGGTCCCGATCTCCTGGAACACCGGGGAGCTGTTTTTT
TRBV7-2	.	.	TRBJ2-3	CASSLGGVLLTDTQYF	TGTGCCAGCAGCTTAGGGGGGGTTCTCCTCACAGATACGCAGTATTTT
TRBV5-6	.	TRBD1	TRBJ1-2	CASRETGNSYGYTF	TGTGCCAGCAGGGAGACAGGGAACTCTTATGGCTACACCTTC
TRBV2	.	TRBD2	TRBJ2-1	CASRKREYYNEQFF	TGTGCCAGCAGAAAGCGGGAATATTACAATGAGCAGTTCTTC
TRBV28	.	TRBD1	TRBJ1-1	CASSFTGVNVGAFF	TGTGCCAGCAGTTTTACAGGGGTTAATGTAGGTGCTTTCTTT
TRBV28	.	TRBD1	TRBJ1-6	CASSLPGTGRRGSPLHF	TGTGCCAGCAGTCTCCCTGGGACAGGGCGTAGAGGTTCACCCCTCCACTTT
TRBV5-1	.	TRBD2	TRBJ2-2	CASSLASGGNTGELFF	TGCGCCAGCAGCTTGGCCAGCGGGGGGAACACCGGGGAGCTGTTTTTT
TRBV5-6	.	.	TRBJ1-2	CASSSDPRHGYTF	TGTGCCAGCAGTTCTGACCCTAGGCATGGCTACACCTTC
TRBV11-3	.	.	TRBJ2-7	CASSLRTGEPYEQYF	TGTGCCAGCAGCCTTAGGACGGGGGAACCCTACGAGCAGTACTTC
TRBV9	.	.	TRBJ2-3	CASSPRPRGDTQYF	TGTGCCAGCAGCCCACGGCCTAGAGGGGATACGCAGTATTTT
TRBV27	few	TRBD1	TRBJ2-7	CASSPGQGLYEQYF	TGTGCCAGCAGTCCGGGACAGGGGCTGTACGAGCAGTACTTC
TRBV24-1	.	.	TRBJ1-4	CATSDLGHIRSSNEKLFF	TGTGCCACCAGTGACCTCGGACATATACGGTCATCTAATGAAAAACTGTTTTTT
TRBV12-3/TRBV12-4	.	.	TRBJ1-1	CASRTGYTEAFF	TGTGCCAGCAGAACAGGGTACACTGAAGCTTTCTTT
TRBV5-4	.	TRBD2	TRBJ2-1	CASSLPPGLAGPREQFF	TGTGCCAGCAGCTTGCCCCCGGGACTAGCGGGGCCCCGGGAGCAGTTCTTC
TRBV6-5	.	.	TRBJ2-2	CASSSRAAGELFF	TGTGCCAGCAGTTCCCGTGCGGCCGGGGAGCTGTTTTTT
TRBV10-1	.	TRBD2	TRBJ2-7	CANMFGRGGVIYEQYF	TGCGCCAACATGTTTGGGCGGGGGGGAGTGATATACGAGCAGTACTTC
TRBV28	.	TRBD1	TRBJ1-1	CASSRGGTGNTEAFF	TGTGCCAGCTCCCGTGGGGGGACAGGGAACACTGAAGCTTTCTTT
TRBV14	few	.	TRBJ1-4	CASSQEKRRTYNEKLFF	TGTGCCAGCAGCCAAGAAAAGAGGAGGACCTATAATGAAAAACTGTTTTTT
TRBV18	.	TRBD1	TRBJ1-2	CASSPVTGGGDYGYTF	TGTGCCAGCTCACCCGTCACAGGGGGCGGTGACTATGGCTACACCTTC
TRBV18	.	TRBD1	TRBJ1-5	CASSPFSGGSSNQPQHF	TGTGCCAGCTCACCATTCTCAGGGGGAAGTAGCAATCAGCCCCAGCATTTT
TRBV5-1	.	TRBD2	TRBJ2-3	CASTRRMTSGGAGDTQYF	TGCGCCAGCACCCGACGGATGACTAGCGGGGGGGCCGGAGATACGCAGTATTTT
TRBV6-1	.	.	TRBJ2-7	CASSEAYGSYEQYF	TGTGCCAGCAGTGAAGCCTACGGCTCCTACGAGCAGTACTTC
TRBV5-1	.	.	TRBJ2-2	CASSSTGNTGELFF	TGCGCCAGCAGCAGTACAGGGAACACCGGGGAGCTGTTTTTT
TRBV7-3	.	TRBD1	TRBJ1-2	CASSLTWTGQSGYTF	TGTGCCAGCAGCTTAACCTGGACAGGGCAGTCTGGCTACACCTTC
TRBV19	.	.	TRBJ2-1	CASSLGWGDEQFF	TGTGCCAGTAGTCTTGGATGGGGAGATGAGCAGTTCTTC
TRBV6-5	.	TRBD1	TRBJ1-6	CASRSGQTYSPLHF	TGTGCCAGCAGGTCGGGACAGACTTATTCACCCCTCCACTTT
TRBV25-1	.	.	TRBJ2-6	CASSRGSGANVLTF	TGTGCCAGCAGCCGAGGTTCTGGGGCCAACGTCCTGACTTTC
TRBV29-1	once	TRBD1	TRBJ2-1	CSVDRGNEQFF	TGCAGCGTGGACAGGGGGAATGAGCAGTTCTTC
TRBV5-6	.	.	TRBJ2-3	CASSLAGFNTDTQYF	TGTGCCAGCAGCTTGGCAGGATTCAACACAGATACGCAGTATTTT
TRBV10-2	.	TRBD1	TRBJ2-5	CASSLPGQVRTQYF	TGCGCCAGCAGTCTTCCGGGACAGGTTCGGACCCAGTACTTC
TRBV5-1	.	TRBD1	TRBJ1-2	CASSLQGPYGYTF	TGCGCCAGCAGCTTACAGGGGCCCTATGGCTACACCTTC
TRBV7-3	.	.	TRBJ2-3	CASSLGGADTQYF	TGTGCCAGCAGCTTAGGAGGTGCGGATACGCAGTATTTT
TRBV5-1	.	.	TRBJ1-2	CASSSSGLYGYTF	TGCGCCAGCAGCTCCTCGGGACTCTATGGCTACACCTTC
TRBV5-1	once	.	TRBJ2-7	CASSRQGTISYEQYF	TGCGCCAGCAGTCGTCAGGGGACTATTAGCTACGAGCAGTACTTC
TRBV6-2/TRBV6-3	.	.	TRBJ1-1	CASSGSGYTEAFF	TGTGCCAGCAGTGGATCCGGGTACACTGAAGCTTTCTTT
TRBV24-1	.	.	TRBJ1-4	CATSDFGGDKKGSTNEKLFF	TGTGCCACCAGTGATTTCGGGGGGGACAAAAAAGGATCCACTAATGAAAAACTGTTTTTT
TRBV19	.	.	TRBJ1-2	CASSIRGHSYGYTF	TGTGCCAGTAGTATCCGGGGTCACTCATATGGCTACACCTTC
TRBV3-1/TRBV3-2	once	TRBD1	TRBJ1-1	CASSMQGATEAFF	TGTGCCAGCAGCATGCAGGGGGCCACTGAAGCTTTCTTT
TRBV19	few	TRBD1	TRBJ2-7	CASSQGQGGFYEQYF	TGTGCCAGTAGCCAGGGACAGGGGGGCTTTTACGAGCAGTACTTC
TRBV28	.	.	TRBJ1-2	CASSLAGYGYTF	TGTGCCAGCAGTTTAGCAGGGTATGGCTACACCTTC